This TCR beta chain was obtained from a study of OX40 agonist ivuxolimab in advanced cancers. Overall study context: Intravenous ivuxolimab at 0.01 to 10 mg/kg was given to patients every 2 weeks.

CDR1 SGHAT and CDR2 FQNNGV come from the germline V gene. The CDR3 is 13 amino acids. Trimming pared 5 bases from V and 7 bases from J, leaving 12 bases between. Generated by immunoSEQ multiplex PCR, the TCRdb table keeps only in-frame clones and is missing some. The data show tens of thousands of clones, 85% to 90% seen once. This rearrangement joins TRBV11-2 to TRBJ1-5; no definite D call. The receptor comes from an adult with an advanced solid tumor such as melanoma, head and neck, liver or kidney cancer. The material sequenced was CD4+ or CD8+ T cells sorted from blood, taken in a trial of the OX40 agonist ivuxolimab. The CDR3 DNA reads as TGTGCCAGCAGCCAGAGCCCCGAGCAGCCCCAGCATTTT. It specifies CASSQSPEQPQHF.